Listed here are 20 T cell receptor beta chains from one sample, sequenced in a study of OX40 agonist ivuxolimab in advanced cancers. Assay: immunoSEQ multiplex PCR; the TCRdb copy retains only in-frame clones and omits some. The sample records 60,000 to 65,000 clones, 85% being singletons. The sample in question was CD4+ or CD8+ T cells sorted from blood, obtained in a trial of the OX40 agonist ivuxolimab. All receptors come from an adult with an advanced solid tumor such as melanoma, head and neck, liver or kidney cancer.

About this clone: One end of the junction varies from germline; a read error may be responsible. The CDR3 DNA sequence: TGTGCCAGCACCTTAAGTATTCGGGACACTGAAGCTTTCTTT. Amino acids: CASTLSIRDTEAFF. V gene TRBV7-9 combines with J gene TRBJ1-1, with D uncertain. The germline V gene encodes CDR1 SEHNR and CDR2 FQNEAQ (reference sequence). The CDR3 spans 14 residues.

The rearrangement joins TRBV7-9 to TRBJ2-3; D is ambiguous. V gave up 4 bases and J gave up 1 base, with 6 bases separating them. The CDR3 contains 13 residues. Germline CDR1 is SEHNR and CDR2 is FQNEAQ (reference sequence). The CDR3 is CASSSLGTDTQYF. The DNA of the CDR3 is TGTGCCAGCAGCTCTTTAGGCACAGATACGCAGTATTTT.

This chain uses TRBV19 with TRBJ1-5; unclear D gene. V gave up 5 bases and J gave up 4 bases, with 15 bases separating them. CDR3 size: 15 residues. From germline, CDR1 is LNHDA and CDR2 SQIVND (reference sequence). The CDR3: CASSPEGLVNQPQHF. Written as DNA, the CDR3 is TGTGCCAGTAGTCCTGAAGGGTTGGTGAATCAGCCCCAGCATTTT.

The chain combines TRBV10-1 with TRBJ2-3; the D gene is possibly TRBD2 (6 bases). CDR3 size: 19 residues. Deletions cut 2 bases from V and 0 bases from J, with 21 bases between. Looked up from germline, CDR1 is WNHNN and CDR2 is SYGVQD (reference sequence). Written as DNA, the CDR3 is TGCGCCAGCAGTGAGGGGGGTATACGGGAGATAACTAGCACAGATACGCAGTATTTT. Residues: CASSEGGIREITSTDTQYF.

J is TRBJ2-5 and V is TRBV10-1; perhaps TRBD2 as D (6 bases). Germline V gene lookup returns CDR1 WNHNN and CDR2 SYGVQD (reference sequence). CDR3 length: 15 residues. The V end was cut by 0 bases, the J end by 2 bases, with 10 bases between. In nucleotides, the CDR3 is TGCGCCAGCAGTGAGTCGACTAGTAGGCAAGAGACCCAGTACTTC. Translation gives CASSESTSRQETQYF.

The rearrangement joins TRBV28 to TRBJ1-2, with no clear D. V was trimmed by 1 base and J by 4 bases, leaving 7 bases between them. From germline, CDR1 is MDHEN and CDR2 SYDVKM. CDR3 length equals 13 residues. The CDR3 bases are TGTGCCAGCAGTTTATCAATTAGCTATGGCTACACCTTC. Protein product: CASSLSISYGYTF.

This sequence joins TRBV27 and TRBJ2-5; D might be TRBD2 (6 bases). The end of the DNA aligns better with TRBJ2-7, so the J call may be wrong. Germline CDR1 is MNHEY and CDR2 is SMNVEV (reference sequence). CDR3 size: 13 residues. The CDR3 sequence: CASKSSDRYEQYF. CDR3 bases: TGTGCCAGCAAGTCTAGCGACCGCTACGAGCAGTACTTC.

This clone was recorded once. The V and J genes are TRBV10-2 and TRBJ2-5; 10 bases match TRBD2. The J segment lost 4 bases and the V segment lost 3 bases, leaving 14 bases of the junction unmatched. This CDR3 region has 18 residues. Germline CDR1 reads WSHSY; CDR2 reads SAAADI. This chain's CDR3 is CASSEGRLVAGGSETQYF. The CDR3 DNA sequence: TGCGCCAGCAGTGAAGGGAGACTAGTAGCGGGAGGCTCAGAGACCCAGTACTTC.

This rearrangement joins TRBV6-6 to TRBJ2-7; D unresolved. The V and J ends lost 2 bases and 7 bases respectively, with 12 bases between them. The CDR3 is 13 residues long. The germline gives CDR1 MNHNY, CDR2 SVGAGI (reference sequence). CDR3 loop: CASSYRDRAEQYF. In nucleotides, the CDR3 is TGTGCCAGCAGTTACCGCGACCGAGCGGAGCAGTACTTC.

The V call is TRBV29-1, the J call TRBJ1-4; D call uncertain. The CDR3 covers 12 residues. The germline V gene encodes CDR1 SQVTM and CDR2 ANQGSEA. V dropped 5 bases and J dropped 6 bases, with 10 bases sitting between them. The DNA of the CDR3 is TGCAGCGTTCAACAGTGGGATGAAAAACTGTTTTTT. As protein: CSVQQWDEKLFF.

The V gene is TRBV19, the J gene TRBJ1-2; TRBD1 aligns across 12 bases. The ends lost 4 bases at V and 3 bases at J; junction bases unmatched: 0. The germline gives CDR1 LNHDA, CDR2 SQIVND (reference sequence). The CDR3 runs 14 residues. The DNA for the CDR3 is TGTGCCAGTAGTAGGGACAGGGGGCACTATGGCTACACCTTC. It codes for CASSRDRGHYGYTF.

The V call is TRBV5-1, the J call TRBJ2-5; D is ambiguous. V lost 2 bases and J 1 base, leaving 0 bases between the germline ends. Germline CDR1 reads SGHRS; CDR2 reads YFSETQ. The CDR3 totals 11 residues. This chain's CDR3 is CASSFQETQYF. CDR3 bases: TGCGCCAGCAGCTTCCAAGAGACCCAGTACTTC.

The V call is TRBV29-1, the J call TRBJ2-7, with D tentatively TRBD2 (6 bases). CDR1 is SQVTM, CDR2 ANQGSEA, per germline. V was pared by 6 bases and J by 0 bases, with 12 bases between. There are 13 residues in the CDR3. The CDR3 loop is CSVHGTSSYEQYF. The CDR3 DNA sequence: TGCAGCGTACACGGGACTTCCTCCTACGAGCAGTACTTC.

This clone has a single count. The V and J genes are TRBV19 and TRBJ2-3; TRBD1 might be the D (6 bases). Per the germline V gene, CDR1 is LNHDA and CDR2 is SQIVND (reference sequence). There are 12 residues in the CDR3. V gave up 5 bases and J gave up 6 bases, with 9 bases separating them. CDR3 in amino acids: CASSSQGDTQYF. The CDR3, as DNA: TGTGCCAGTAGTTCTCAGGGGGATACGCAGTATTTT.

The chain recombines TRBV6-1 with TRBJ2-6; D is unclear. V was trimmed by 4 bases and J by 2 bases, leaving 15 bases between them. Germline V lookup: CDR1 MNHNS, CDR2 SASEGT. The CDR3 has 17 amino acids. The CDR3 DNA follows: TGTGCCAGCAGTGCAGCTCAGGATGTTGCTGGGGCCAACGTCCTGACTTTC. This sequence encodes CASSAAQDVAGANVLTF.

This rearrangement joins TRBV5-1 to TRBJ2-1; D is undetermined. The germline gives CDR1 SGHRS, CDR2 YFSETQ. V shed 0 bases and J shed 7 bases, with 8 bases lying between them. CDR3 size: 13 residues. CDR3 DNA sequence: TGCGCCAGCAGCTTGGGCGCACCGAATGAGCAGTTCTTC. Amino acid sequence: CASSLGAPNEQFF.

The V gene is TRBV16, the J gene TRBJ2-7; TRBD1 matches 12 bases. The CDR3 loop spans 15 amino acids. The germline V gene encodes CDR1 KGHSY and CDR2 FQNENV. V trimming: 3 bases; J trimming: 6 bases; junction bases outside the gene matches: 6. The CDR3 is CASSQPGQGASEQYF. The DNA of the CDR3 is TGTGCCAGCAGCCAGCCGGGACAGGGGGCCAGCGAGCAGTACTTC.

The rearrangement links TRBV7-3 to TRBJ2-1, with D possibly matching TRBD2 (6 bases). Germline CDR1 is SGHTA and CDR2 is FQGTGA. Trimming left V 3 bases short and J 8 bases short, with 17 bases between. This CDR3 contains 15 residues. The CDR3 bases are TGTGCCAGCAGCTTGACTAGTTCCATGGTCTATGAGCAGTTCTTC. Its translation: CASSLTSSMVYEQFF.

The chain combines TRBV2 with TRBJ2-7; no firm D call. CDR1 SNHLY and CDR2 FYNNEI come from the germline V gene. This CDR3 region has 13 residues. V was shortened by 7 bases and J by 6 bases, with 16 bases between the two germline ends. The CDR3 loop is CASMDPSYSEQYF. The DNA of the CDR3 is TGTGCCAGCATGGACCCCAGCTACTCCGAGCAGTACTTC.

This clone appeared a single time. The rearrangement uses TRBV19 and TRBJ2-1; D could derive from TRBD1 or TRBD2 (6 bases each). Germline V CDR1 and CDR2: LNHDA, SQIVND (reference sequence). This CDR3 spans 15 amino acids. Between the trimmed V and J ends, which lost 7 bases and 5 bases, there was a span of 18 bases. The DNA of the CDR3 is TGTGCCAGTACTAGGAGTGGGGGGCCAGACAATGAGCAGTTCTTC. Amino acid sequence: CASTRSGGPDNEQFF.